A selection of T cell receptor beta chains follows, all from one sample in a study of beta chain features in type 1 diabetes. Sequenced by immunoSEQ multiplex PCR; TCRdb stores in-frame clones only, minus some. This sample has about 360,000 clones, with roughly an eighth found just once. Sequencing used naive CD4+ T cells from blood. The source is a woman aged 18 to 35 with type 1 diabetes. The CDR3 runs from the conserved cysteine through the conserved F or W. The order of the fields is CDR3 length, J gene, clone size, V gene, D gene, CDR3 DNA, CDR3 protein. D genes are given only for firm matches. Not all rows give a size; the values are once, few, many and, for expanded clones, a class.

length: 13; J: TRBJ1-4; size: NA; V: TRBV7-2; D: TRBD1; DNA: TGTGCCAGCAGCTTGACAGGGTCGGGAAAACTGTTTTTT; CDR3: CASSLTGSGKLFF
length: 16; J: TRBJ1-5; size: few; V: TRBV19; D: TRBD1; DNA: TGTGCCAGTAGTTCTCTACAGGGGGCTGGAAATCAGCCCCAGCATTTT; CDR3: CASSSLQGAGNQPQHF
length: 12; J: TRBJ1-2; size: NA; V: TRBV30; D: NA; DNA: TGTGCCTGGAGTAGAGCCGCGGATGGCTACACCTTC; CDR3: CAWSRAADGYTF
length: 12; J: TRBJ1-2; size: NA; V: TRBV5-4; D: NA; DNA: TGTGCCAGCCAACAGGGCCGGGGTGGCTACACCTTC; CDR3: CASQQGRGGYTF
length: 12; J: TRBJ2-5; size: NA; V: TRBV2; D: NA; DNA: TGTGCCAGCAGGGAGGATAGCGAGACCCAGTACTTC; CDR3: CASREDSETQYF
length: 18; J: TRBJ1-5; size: NA; V: TRBV28; D: TRBD1; DNA: TGTGCCAGCAGCTCCACCGGACAGGGTGGTAGTTGGAATCAGCCCCAGCATTTT; CDR3: CASSSTGQGGSWNQPQHF
length: 13; J: TRBJ1-5; size: NA; V: TRBV29-1; D: TRBD1; DNA: TGCAGCGTCGGACAGGGCCTCAATCAGCCCCAGCATTTT; CDR3: CSVGQGLNQPQHF
length: 13; J: TRBJ2-7; size: few; V: TRBV6-6; D: NA; DNA: TGTGCCAGCACCACTACGGGGGGCCGGGGGCAGTACTTC; CDR3: CASTTTGGRGQYF
length: 13; J: TRBJ1-5; size: few; V: TRBV25-1; D: NA; DNA: TGTGCCAGCAGTGCCGGGATATATCAGCCCCAGCATTTT; CDR3: CASSAGIYQPQHF
length: 15; J: TRBJ1-5; size: NA; V: TRBV28; D: NA; DNA: TGTGCCAGCAGTCTACCCTGGGGGGAAAATCAGCCCCAGCATTTT; CDR3: CASSLPWGENQPQHF
length: 12; J: TRBJ2-1; size: NA; V: TRBV19; D: NA; DNA: TGTGCCAGTAGCCGTGGACAGCACCTGCAGTTCTTC; CDR3: CASSRGQHLQFF
length: 15; J: TRBJ2-3; size: NA; V: TRBV7-9; D: TRBD1; DNA: TGTGCCAGCAGCACCGGGACAGGGGGCCCAGATACGCAGTATTTT; CDR3: CASSTGTGGPDTQYF
length: 15; J: TRBJ1-2; size: few; V: TRBV7-9; D: NA; DNA: TGTGCCAGCAGCTTAACGGGCCTTGGAGGGGAAGGCTACACCTTC; CDR3: CASSLTGLGGEGYTF
length: 13; J: TRBJ1-1; size: NA; V: TRBV5-1; D: NA; DNA: TGCGCCAGCAGCTTGGTTGGCAGCACTGAAGCTTTCTTT; CDR3: CASSLVGSTEAFF
length: 14; J: TRBJ2-1; size: few; V: TRBV30; D: TRBD2; DNA: TGTGCCTGGAGTGTTACTAGCGGTCACAATGAGCAGTTCTTC; CDR3: CAWSVTSGHNEQFF